This T cell receptor beta chain was recovered during a study of shared clonotypes between healthy human individuals. Germline trimming cut 4 bases from V and 3 bases from J; bases unmatched to any gene: 8. The CDR3 totals 15 residues. Germline CDR1 reads SGDLS; CDR2 reads YYNGEE. Positive CCR7 selection of CD45RO-negative cells yielded the naive CD8 cells, and terminally differentiated effector memory CD45RA+ cells were excluded. The study enrolled healthy HIV-negative adults without recent acute infections or vaccinations as donors. The table came from immunoSEQ multiplex PCR; TCRdb's copy has only in-frame clones and leaves some out. There are roughly 2.1 million clones in the sample; about 92% occur only once, and more than 1.5% lies in the top ten.

This chain links TRBV9 with TRBJ2-7; 9 bases line up with TRBD1. The source material was naive CD8+ T cells from PBMCs. The TCR originated in a man aged 18 to 35 in good health. Some clones in this sample may be carry-over from other donors' samples. The CDR3 bases are TGTGCCAGCAGCCAGCTCGGGACAGGGAACTACGAGCAGTACTTC. Residues: CASSQLGTGNYEQYF. Based on the CDR3 plus reference TRBV9 and TRBJ2-7, the full variable domain is DSGVTQTPKHLITATGQRVTLRCSPRSGDLSVYWYQQSLDQGLQFLIQYYNGEERAKGNILERFSAQQFPDLHSELNLSSLELGDSALYFCASSQLGTGNYEQYFGPGTRLTVT.